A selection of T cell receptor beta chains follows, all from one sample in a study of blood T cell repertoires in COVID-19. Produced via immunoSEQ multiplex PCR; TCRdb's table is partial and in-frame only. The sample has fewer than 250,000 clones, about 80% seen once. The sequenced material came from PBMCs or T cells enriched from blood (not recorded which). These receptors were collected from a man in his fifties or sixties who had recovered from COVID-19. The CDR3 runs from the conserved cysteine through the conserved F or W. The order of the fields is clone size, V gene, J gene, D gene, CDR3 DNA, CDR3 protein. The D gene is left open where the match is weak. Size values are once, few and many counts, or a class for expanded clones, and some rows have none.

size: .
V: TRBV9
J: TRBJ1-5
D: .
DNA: TGTGCCAGCAGCGTAGAGCCAAGACAGCCCCAGCATTTT
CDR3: CASSVEPRQPQHF

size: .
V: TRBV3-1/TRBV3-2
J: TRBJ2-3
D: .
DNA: TGTGCCAGCAGCCAAGCTGACAGGAACACGCAGTATTTT
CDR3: CASSQADRNTQYF

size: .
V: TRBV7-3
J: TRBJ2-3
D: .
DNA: TGTGCCAGCAGCTTAAAATCAGGCCCAAGCACAGATACGCAGTATTTT
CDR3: CASSLKSGPSTDTQYF

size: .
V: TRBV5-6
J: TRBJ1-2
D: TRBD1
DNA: TGTGCCAGCAGCCCCGACAGGGCGGCAGGCTACACCTTC
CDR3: CASSPDRAAGYTF

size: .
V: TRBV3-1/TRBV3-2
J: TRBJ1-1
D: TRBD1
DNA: TGTGCCAGCAGCCAAGATATAGGACAGGGCTCTGCTGAAGCTTTCTTT
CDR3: CASSQDIGQGSAEAFF

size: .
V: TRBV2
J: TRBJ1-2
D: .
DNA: TGTGCCAGCAGAGCAGGGGCTAACTATGGCTACACCTTC
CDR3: CASRAGANYGYTF

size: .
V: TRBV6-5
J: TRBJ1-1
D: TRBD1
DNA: TGTGCCAGCAGCCCGACAGGGGGGGCGAGGACTGAAGCTTTCTTT
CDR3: CASSPTGGARTEAFF

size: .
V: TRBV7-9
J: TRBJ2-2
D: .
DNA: TGTGCCAGCAGCAGCCGACAGGCATCGAACACCGGGGAGCTGTTTTTT
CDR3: CASSSRQASNTGELFF

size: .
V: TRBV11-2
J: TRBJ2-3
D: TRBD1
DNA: TGTGCCAGCAGCTTAGGGACAGGGGGAACAGATACGCAGTATTTT
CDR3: CASSLGTGGTDTQYF

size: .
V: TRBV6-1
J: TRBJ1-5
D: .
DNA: TGTGCCAGCAGTGAAATAGAGGGTTGGGAGCCCCAGCATTTT
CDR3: CASSEIEGWEPQHF

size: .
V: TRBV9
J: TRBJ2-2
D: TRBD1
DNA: TGTGCCAGCAGCGTTGGACAGGTCCACACCGGGGAGCTGTTTTTT
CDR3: CASSVGQVHTGELFF

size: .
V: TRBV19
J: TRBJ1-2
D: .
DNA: TGTGCCAGTATTCCTGGGCCACGGGGTGGCTACACCTTC
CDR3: CASIPGPRGGYTF

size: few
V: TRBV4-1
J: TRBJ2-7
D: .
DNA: TGCGCCAGCAGCCAAGGTCTGGTCAGGGCTGCCCACGAGCAGTACTTC
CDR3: CASSQGLVRAAHEQYF

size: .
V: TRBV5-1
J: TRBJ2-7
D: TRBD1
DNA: TGCGCCAGCAGCTTGGGGGACAGATACGAGCAGTACTTC
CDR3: CASSLGDRYEQYF

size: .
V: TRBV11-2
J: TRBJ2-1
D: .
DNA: TGTGCCAGCAGCTTAGAGCGGGACGGTTACAATGAGCAGTTCTTC
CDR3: CASSLERDGYNEQFF

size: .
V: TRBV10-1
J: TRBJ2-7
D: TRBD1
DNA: TGCGCCAGCAGTGAGCCGGGACAGGGCTACGAGCAGTACTTC
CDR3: CASSEPGQGYEQYF

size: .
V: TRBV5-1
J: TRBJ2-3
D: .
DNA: TGCGCCAGCAGCTTGACTGGCCGAAGGACAGAAACAGATACGCAGTATTTT
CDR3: CASSLTGRRTETDTQYF

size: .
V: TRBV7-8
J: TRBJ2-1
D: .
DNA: TGTGCCAGCAGCTTCGGAGGGCCCTACAATGAGCAGTTCTTC
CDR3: CASSFGGPYNEQFF

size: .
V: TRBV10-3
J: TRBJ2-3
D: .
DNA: TGTGCCATCAGTGAGTCCGGAGACCCTGCCGCAGATACGCAGTATTTT
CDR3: CAISESGDPAADTQYF

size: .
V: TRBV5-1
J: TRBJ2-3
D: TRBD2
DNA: TGCGCCAGCAGCCCCCGACTAGCGGGGCCCATAGATACGCAGTATTTT
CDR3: CASSPRLAGPIDTQYF

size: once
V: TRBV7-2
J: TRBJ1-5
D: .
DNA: TGTGCCAGCAGCTTAGAAGAGTTCCAGCCCCAGCATTTT
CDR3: CASSLEEFQPQHF

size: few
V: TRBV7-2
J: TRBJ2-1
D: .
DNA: TGTGCCAGCAGCCATGACAGCCCCTACAATGAGCAGTTCTTC
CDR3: CASSHDSPYNEQFF

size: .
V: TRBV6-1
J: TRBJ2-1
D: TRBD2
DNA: TGTGCCAGCAGTGAAGCGGGGACTAGCGGGGGGGTATCTACTGAGCAGTTCTTC
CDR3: CASSEAGTSGGVSTEQFF

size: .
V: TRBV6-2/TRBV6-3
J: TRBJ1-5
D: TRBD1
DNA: TGTGCCAGCAGTCCCCCGGGACAGGGACCCAATCAGCCCCAGCATTTT
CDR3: CASSPPGQGPNQPQHF

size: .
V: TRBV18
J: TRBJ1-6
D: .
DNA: TGTGCCAGCTCACCCACGAGTAATTCGAATTCACCCCTCCACTTT
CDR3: CASSPTSNSNSPLHF

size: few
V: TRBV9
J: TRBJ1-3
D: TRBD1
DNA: TGTGCCAGCAGCGCTAGGACAGGGGGCGAAAGGAAGGTCTCTGGAAACACCATATATTTT
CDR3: CASSARTGGERKVSGNTIYF

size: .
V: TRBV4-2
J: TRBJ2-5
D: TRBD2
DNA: TGTGCCAGCAGCCAAGGCTGGACTAGCGGGGGGGACCAAGAGACCCAGTACTTC
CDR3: CASSQGWTSGGDQETQYF

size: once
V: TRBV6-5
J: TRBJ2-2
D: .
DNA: TGTGCCAGCAGTTACCTAGGTTCTAGGGAGCTGTTTTTT
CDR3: CASSYLGSRELFF